This TCR beta chain was found in a study of blood T cell repertoires in COVID-19 (TCRdb year 2020). About the study as a whole: The collaborator samples originated in the United States, Italy and Spain and spanned the acute and convalescent phases of COVID-19. Where available, HLA class I and class II types were taken from metadata supplied by the sample provider and were not determined by assay-based typing. Samples were obtained from the ongoing ImmuneRACE study (first 160 participants) and from 1,200 or so subjects provided by 6 global collaborators. The sample metadata nearly always contained a de-identified subject ID, COVID-19 status, age in years and sex. A freely available public database, intended as a resource for researchers studying the immune response to SARS-CoV-2, is where the repertoires were released. The prospective study material was composed of cDNA or gDNA derived from T cells, B-cell-depleted T cells, or PBMCs. The dataset comprised deeply sampled blood TCRbeta repertoires from subjects exposed to, actively infected with, or recovered from COVID-19. Summary of the overall study and its limitations: The quantity of clinical and demographic metadata differed by source and by participant and was supplied without curation.

At one collaborating source in Seattle, patients were enrolled during active infection and were followed longitudinally through the course of disease. The collaborating institutions used their own protocols to collect whole blood in K2EDTA tubes. For TCRbeta analysis, collaborator samples were shipped as frozen whole blood, as isolated PBMCs, or as DNA extracted from either sample type. TCRbeta CDR3 regions were amplified from genomic DNA using the immunoSEQ Assay, a bias-controlled multiplex PCR. The published analysis was carried out like this. The number of nucleated cells in each sample was estimated by amplification of reference gene primers within the assay. To quantify the absolute abundance of each unique TCRbeta CDR3 rearrangement, sequence reads were collapsed and filtered. For each sample, productive Simpson clonality was calculated as the square root of Simpson's diversity index over productive rearrangements. TCRdb stores this immuneACCESS table with in-frame sequences only. Part of the clones is absent; in the studies checked, under half of the shortfall reflects unresolved V genes, and no reason is known for the rest. That table gives V, J and clone size, and the DNA gave D and trimming. A total of approximately 58,000 clones appear in this sample, approximately 78% of them only once. In total, the top ten clones hold 30% to 40% of the sample.

Trimming removed 2 bases from V and 3 bases from J, leaving 2 bases between the germline ends. There are 12 amino acids in the CDR3, from cysteine to phenylalanine inclusive. The only DNA kept is the CDR3, 36 bases in frame from the first base. The germline V gene (reference sequence) yields LGHDT for CDR1 and YNNKEL for CDR2. Only one count was recorded for this clone. Its target antigen remains unknown. The record has no base qualities; no much larger clone is one base away. The sequencing sample was made of peripheral blood. The chain was built from TRBV3-1 (or the pseudogene TRBV3-2) and TRBJ1-5; no confident D gene assignment can be made. The sequence came from a man between 60 and 75 years old with COVID-19, enrolled during active disease. The CDR3 region reads CASSQLNQPQHF. Here is the DNA: TGTGCCAGCAGCCAACTCAATCAGCCCCAGCATTTT.